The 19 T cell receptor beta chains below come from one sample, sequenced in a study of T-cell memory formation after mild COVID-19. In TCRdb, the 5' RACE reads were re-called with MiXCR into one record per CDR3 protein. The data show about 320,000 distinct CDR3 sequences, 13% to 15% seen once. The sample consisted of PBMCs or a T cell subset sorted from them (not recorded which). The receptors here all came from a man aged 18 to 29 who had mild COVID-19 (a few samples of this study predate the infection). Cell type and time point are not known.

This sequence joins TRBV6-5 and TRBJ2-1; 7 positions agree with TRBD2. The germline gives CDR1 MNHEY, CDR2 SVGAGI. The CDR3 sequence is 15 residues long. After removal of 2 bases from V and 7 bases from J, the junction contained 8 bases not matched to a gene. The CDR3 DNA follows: TGTGCCAGCAGTTACAGCCCGAGGACTAGGAATGAGCAGTTCTTC. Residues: CASSYSPRTRNEQFF.

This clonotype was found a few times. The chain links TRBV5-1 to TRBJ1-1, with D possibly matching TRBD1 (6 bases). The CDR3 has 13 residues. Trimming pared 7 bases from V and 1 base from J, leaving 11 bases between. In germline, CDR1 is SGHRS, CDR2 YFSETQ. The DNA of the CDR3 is TGCGCCAGCCGAGGGGGGTCGAACACTGAAGCTTTCTTT. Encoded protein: CASRGGSNTEAFF.

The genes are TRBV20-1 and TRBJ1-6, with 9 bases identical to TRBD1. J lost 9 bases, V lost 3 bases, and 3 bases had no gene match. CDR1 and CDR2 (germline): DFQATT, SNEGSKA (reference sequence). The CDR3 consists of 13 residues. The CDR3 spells CSASLQGASPLHF. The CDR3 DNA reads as TGCAGTGCTAGCTTACAGGGGGCTTCACCCCTCCACTTT.

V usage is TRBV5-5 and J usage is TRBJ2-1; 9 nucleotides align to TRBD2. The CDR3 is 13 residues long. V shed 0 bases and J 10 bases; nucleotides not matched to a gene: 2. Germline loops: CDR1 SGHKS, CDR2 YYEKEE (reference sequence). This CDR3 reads CASSLEGLAEQFF. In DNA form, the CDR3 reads TGTGCCAGCAGCTTGGAAGGACTAGCGGAGCAGTTCTTC.

CDR3 in amino acids: CSATGRVANTEAFF. In DNA, the CDR3 is TGCAGCGCAACAGGGAGGGTGGCGAACACTGAAGCTTTCTTT. This sequence joins TRBV29-1 and TRBJ1-1; TRBD1 might be the D (6 bases). Germline lookup yields CDR1 SQVTM and CDR2 ANQGSEA. Trimming shortened V by 7 bases and J by 1 base, and 16 bases separated the two germline ends. The CDR3 contains 14 residues.

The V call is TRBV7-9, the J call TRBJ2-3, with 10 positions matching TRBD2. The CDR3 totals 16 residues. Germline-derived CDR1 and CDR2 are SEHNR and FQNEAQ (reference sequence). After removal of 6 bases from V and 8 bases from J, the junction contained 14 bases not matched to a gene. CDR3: CASSSGTVQREGTQYF. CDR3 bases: TGTGCCAGCAGTTCCGGGACCGTACAGCGGGAGGGTACGCAGTATTTT.

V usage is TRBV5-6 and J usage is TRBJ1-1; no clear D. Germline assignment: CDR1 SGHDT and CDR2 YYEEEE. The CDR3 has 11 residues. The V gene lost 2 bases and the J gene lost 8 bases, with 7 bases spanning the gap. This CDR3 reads CASSLEDEAFF. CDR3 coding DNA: TGTGCCAGCAGCTTAGAGGACGAAGCTTTCTTT.

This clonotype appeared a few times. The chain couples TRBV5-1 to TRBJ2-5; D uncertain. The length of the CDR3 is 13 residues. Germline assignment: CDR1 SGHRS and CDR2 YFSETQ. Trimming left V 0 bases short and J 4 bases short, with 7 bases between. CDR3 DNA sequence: TGCGCCAGCAGCTTGGGGCAGTCAGAGACCCAGTACTTC. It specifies CASSLGQSETQYF.

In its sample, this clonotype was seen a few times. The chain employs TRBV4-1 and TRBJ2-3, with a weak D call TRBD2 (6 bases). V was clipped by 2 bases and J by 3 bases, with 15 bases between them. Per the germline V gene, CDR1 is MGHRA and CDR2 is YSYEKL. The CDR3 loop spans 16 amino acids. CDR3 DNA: TGCGCCAGCAGCCAACCCGCCAGGCGGGGTACAGATACGCAGTATTTT. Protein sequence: CASSQPARRGTDTQYF.

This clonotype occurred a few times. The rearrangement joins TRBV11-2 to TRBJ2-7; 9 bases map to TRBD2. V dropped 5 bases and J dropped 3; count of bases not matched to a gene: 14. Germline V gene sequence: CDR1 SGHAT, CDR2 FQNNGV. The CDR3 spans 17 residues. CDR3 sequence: CASSLQGGGALSYEQYF. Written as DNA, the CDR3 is TGTGCCAGCAGCCTACAGGGCGGGGGGGCTCTAAGCTACGAGCAGTACTTC.

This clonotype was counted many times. The CDR3 here is CASTPTGFTYGYTF. The DNA of the CDR3 is TGTGCCAGCACCCCGACCGGGTTTACCTATGGCTACACCTTC. The chain couples TRBV12-3 or TRBV12-4 to TRBJ1-2; the D is unclear. V lost 7 bases and J lost 4, with 16 bases in between. The CDR3 sequence is 14 residues long.

CDR3 nucleotide sequence: TGCAGTGCTAGAGATTGGGCTGTGCGAGCCCAAGAGACCCAGTACTTC. Its protein product is CSARDWAVRAQETQYF. This rearrangement joins TRBV20-1 to TRBJ2-5; D uncertain. Germline lookup yields CDR1 DFQATT and CDR2 SNEGSKA (reference sequence). Trimming shortened V by 0 bases and J by 1 base, and 15 bases separated the two germline ends. The CDR3 consists of 16 residues.

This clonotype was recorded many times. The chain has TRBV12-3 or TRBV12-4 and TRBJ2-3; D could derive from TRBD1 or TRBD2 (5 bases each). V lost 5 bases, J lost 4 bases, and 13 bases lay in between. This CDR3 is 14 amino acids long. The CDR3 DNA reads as TGTGCCAGCAGTCGCTGGTCGGGGCCAGATACGCAGTATTTT. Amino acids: CASSRWSGPDTQYF.

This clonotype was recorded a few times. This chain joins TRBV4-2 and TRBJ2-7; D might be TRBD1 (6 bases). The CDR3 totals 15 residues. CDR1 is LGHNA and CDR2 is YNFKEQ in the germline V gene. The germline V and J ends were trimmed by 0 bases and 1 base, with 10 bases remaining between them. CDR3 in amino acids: CASSQELGGSYEQYF. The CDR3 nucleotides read TGTGCCAGCAGCCAAGAATTAGGGGGATCCTACGAGCAGTACTTC.

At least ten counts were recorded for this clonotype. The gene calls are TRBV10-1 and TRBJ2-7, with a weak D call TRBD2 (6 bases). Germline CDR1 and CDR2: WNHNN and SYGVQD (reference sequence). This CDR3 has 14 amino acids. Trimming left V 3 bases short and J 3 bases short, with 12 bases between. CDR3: CASSEGDSRYEQYF. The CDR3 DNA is TGCGCCAGCAGTGAAGGGGACTCCCGCTACGAGCAGTACTTC.

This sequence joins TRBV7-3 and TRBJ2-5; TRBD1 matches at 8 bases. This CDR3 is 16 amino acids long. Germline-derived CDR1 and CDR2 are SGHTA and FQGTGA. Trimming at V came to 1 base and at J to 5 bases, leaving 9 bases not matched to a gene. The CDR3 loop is CASSLSGQGRYETQYF. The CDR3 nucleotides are TGTGCCAGCAGCTTAAGTGGACAGGGTCGTTACGAGACCCAGTACTTC.

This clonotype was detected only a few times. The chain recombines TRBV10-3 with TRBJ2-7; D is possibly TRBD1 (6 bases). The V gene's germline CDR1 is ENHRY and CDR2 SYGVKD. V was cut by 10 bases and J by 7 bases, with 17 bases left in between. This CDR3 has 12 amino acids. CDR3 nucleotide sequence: TGTGCCAATCACAGGGAATCAAGGGAGCAGTACTTC. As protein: CANHRESREQYF.

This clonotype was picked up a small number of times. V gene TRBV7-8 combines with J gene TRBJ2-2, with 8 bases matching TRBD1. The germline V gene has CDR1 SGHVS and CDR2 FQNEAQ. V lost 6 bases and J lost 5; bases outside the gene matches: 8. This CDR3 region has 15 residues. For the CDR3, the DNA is TGTGCCAGCAGAACAGGGGGGTTCTTGACCGGGGAGCTGTTTTTT. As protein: CASRTGGFLTGELFF.

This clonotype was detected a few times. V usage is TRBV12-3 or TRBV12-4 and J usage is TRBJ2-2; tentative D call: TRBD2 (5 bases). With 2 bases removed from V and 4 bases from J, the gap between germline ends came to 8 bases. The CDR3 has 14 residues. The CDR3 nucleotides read TGTGCCAGCAGTTTAACTAGAAGCACCGGGGAGCTGTTTTTT. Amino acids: CASSLTRSTGELFF.